The 18 T cell receptor beta chains in this list originate from one sample, sequenced in a study of blood T cells in healthy people across ages. With a J-beta primer mix and a sample-barcoded 5' primer, a second PCR ran roughly 6 to 11 cycles. TCRdb re-derived calls from the 5' RACE reads in MiXCR, one entry per CDR3 protein. The sample holds approximately 800,000 distinct CDR3 sequences; under 30% are singletons and the top ten take around 2.9%. This same sample was also part of a study on T cells of mothers and their children.

The sequenced material came from blood. These receptors were obtained from a boy between 10 and 17 years old in good health.

V is TRBV7-9 and J is TRBJ2-4, with D possibly matching TRBD2 (6 bases). The CDR3 consists of 16 residues. V was cut by 6 bases and J by 3 bases, with 18 bases left in between. Germline CDR1 SEHNR, CDR2 FQNEAQ (reference sequence). The CDR3: CASSSSGLLGKNIQYF. Written as DNA, the CDR3 is TGTGCCAGCAGTTCCAGCGGGCTACTAGGCAAAAACATTCAGTACTTC.

J is TRBJ1-2 and V is TRBV6-6; no firm D call. This CDR3 is built from 16 residues. The ends were cut back, 0 bases at V and 4 bases at J, with 15 bases in the middle. CDR1 and CDR2 (germline): MNHNY, SVGAGI (reference sequence). The chain's CDR3 is CASSYSGPQEGYGYTF. The CDR3 DNA follows: TGTGCCAGCAGTTACTCGGGTCCTCAAGAGGGCTATGGCTACACCTTC.

This clonotype has ten or more counts. V and J are TRBV12-3 or TRBV12-4 and TRBJ1-1; the D is unclear. This CDR3 is built from 15 residues. Trimming left V 2 bases short and J 11 bases short, with 21 bases between. CDR3 in amino acids: CASSLIGSEPPLAFF. The CDR3 DNA reads as TGTGCCAGCAGTTTAATCGGCAGCGAGCCCCCCCTGGCTTTCTTT.

This clonotype has only a few counts. V and J are TRBV24-1 and TRBJ2-3; TRBD2 might be the D (6 bases). This CDR3 comprises 14 residues. The V end was cut by 9 bases, the J end by 0 bases, with 12 bases between. CDR1 KGHDR and CDR2 SFDVKD come from the germline V gene. The CDR3 nucleotides are TGTGCCACCGCTGGAGGGACCAGCACAGATACGCAGTATTTT. Amino acids: CATAGGTSTDTQYF.

This chain uses TRBV7-9 with TRBJ1-3; D unresolved. The CDR3 sequence is 17 residues long. V was shortened by 5 bases and J by 0 bases, with 17 bases between the two germline ends. Per germline, CDR1 SEHNR and CDR2 FQNEAQ (reference sequence). The CDR3 nucleotides are TGTGCCAGCAGCCCAAAAGGGCAGCTAGGCTCTGGAAACACCATATATTTT. Its protein is CASSPKGQLGSGNTIYF.

This chain links TRBV10-3 with TRBJ2-1; D remains unclear. Between the trimmed V and J ends, which lost 6 bases and 8 bases, there was a span of 17 bases. CDR1 and CDR2 (germline): ENHRY, SYGVKD. This CDR3 has 14 amino acids. Written as DNA, the CDR3 is TGTGCCATCAGCTCCGCAAAAGGAAAGGATGAGCAGTTCTTC. It yields the protein CAISSAKGKDEQFF.

This clonotype was picked up many times. The chain combines TRBV9 with TRBJ2-1, with D possibly being TRBD1 or TRBD2 (5 bases each). The germline V and J ends were trimmed by 2 bases and 4 bases, with 7 bases remaining between them. Germline CDR1 SGDLS, CDR2 YYNGEE. This CDR3 region has 13 residues. The CDR3 is CASSVGEYNEQFF. CDR3 nucleotides: TGTGCCAGCAGCGTGGGGGAGTACAATGAGCAGTTCTTC.

The count of this clonotype is one. J is TRBJ1-2 and V is TRBV20-1; no definite D call. Germline-derived CDR1 and CDR2 are DFQATT and SNEGSKA (reference sequence). CDR3 length: 12 residues. Trimming took 4 bases from V and 4 from J, leaving 10 bases between them. The CDR3 reads CSAIGSGYGYTF. The CDR3 DNA reads TGCAGTGCTATCGGGTCAGGCTATGGCTACACCTTC.

This clonotype has just a few counts. The chain is built from TRBV6-2 or TRBV6-3 and TRBJ1-1, with 8 bases aligning to TRBD1. Germline-derived CDR1 and CDR2 are MNHEY and SVGEGT. The CDR3 runs to 14 residues. V dropped 2 bases and J dropped 1; count of bases not matched to a gene: 0. The CDR3: CASSYGQGNTEAFF. CDR3 nucleotides: TGTGCCAGCAGTTACGGACAGGGGAACACTGAAGCTTTCTTT.

This chain uses TRBV2 with TRBJ2-3; D is perhaps TRBD2 (5 bases). The CDR3 sequence is 14 residues long. The germline gives CDR1 SNHLY, CDR2 FYNNEI. Trimming stripped 7 bases from V and 0 bases from J, with 11 bases between. CDR3 residues: CASKRGPSTDTQYF. The CDR3 region has the DNA TGTGCCAGCAAACGGGGTCCAAGCACAGATACGCAGTATTTT. Full variable domain (remainder filled in from reference TRBV2 and TRBJ2-3): EPEVTQTPSHQVTQMGQEVILRCVPISNHLYFYWYRQILGQKVEFLVSFYNNEISEKSEIFDDQFSVERPDGSNFTLKIRSTKLEDSAMYFCASKRGPSTDTQYFGPGTRLTVL.

This clonotype turned up a few times. The V and J genes are TRBV20-1 and TRBJ2-5, with 8 bases fitting TRBD2. The DNA end favors TRBJ2-7, so the J call may be wrong. Germline V gives CDR1 DFQATT, CDR2 SNEGSKA (reference sequence). This CDR3 spans 14 amino acids. Here the CDR3 DNA reads TGCAGTGCCATGTCCGGGGGGGTACAAACCGAGCAGTACTTC. This gives the protein CSAMSGGVQTEQYF.

J is TRBJ2-4 and V is TRBV10-3; a possible D gene is TRBD2 (6 bases). CDR3 length: 20 residues. With 3 bases removed from V and 0 bases from J, the gap between germline ends came to 24 bases. CDR1 and CDR2 from the germline V gene are ENHRY and SYGVKD. The CDR3 DNA reads as TGTGCCATCAGTGAATTTCTGCTTGGCGGGGTCTTTCTAGCCAAAAACATTCAGTACTTC. Translating it yields CAISEFLLGGVFLAKNIQYF.

This clonotype was recorded at least ten times. V usage is TRBV10-3 and J usage is TRBJ2-5; D is possibly TRBD2 (5 bases). Germline assignment: CDR1 ENHRY and CDR2 SYGVKD. The CDR3 consists of 14 residues. Trimming shortened V by 1 base and J by 5 bases, and 11 bases separated the two germline ends. CDR3 in amino acids: CAISELGPGETQYF. Written as DNA, the CDR3 is TGTGCCATCAGTGAGTTGGGTCCGGGGGAGACCCAGTACTTC.

The rearrangement joins TRBV4-2 to TRBJ2-7; D is uncertain. From germline, CDR1 is LGHNA and CDR2 YNFKEQ. The CDR3 contains 15 residues. Trimming left V 3 bases short and J 4 bases short, with 16 bases between. CDR3 loop: CASSQMVTVSYEQYF. DNA of the CDR3: TGTGCCAGCAGCCAGATGGTAACAGTATCTTACGAGCAGTACTTC.

CDR3 loop: CASSSPVGGVGETQYF. Here the CDR3 DNA reads TGTGCCAGCAGTTCCCCCGTGGGCGGGGTTGGCGAGACCCAGTACTTC. The V and J genes are TRBV6-2 or TRBV6-3 and TRBJ2-5; TRBD2 is a possible D gene (6 bases). The CDR3 contains 16 residues. V lost 4 bases to trimming and J lost 5 bases, with 20 bases between them. CDR1 is MNHEY, CDR2 SVGEGT, per germline.

The chain recombines TRBV11-2 with TRBJ2-5; the D is unclear. V gave up 0 bases and J gave up 1 base, with 15 bases separating them. CDR1 is SGHAT, CDR2 FQNNGV, per germline. The CDR3 runs 17 residues. The DNA of the CDR3 is TGTGCCAGCAGCTTAGATTGGCGGAGCGACCTCCAAGAGACCCAGTACTTC. Translation: CASSLDWRSDLQETQYF.

As to this clonotype: A read error may produce the germline difference seen at one junction end. V is TRBV20-1 and J is TRBJ2-7; possibly TRBD2 for D (6 bases). The CDR3 has 15 residues. Germline V CDR1 and CDR2: DFQATT, SNEGSKA (reference sequence). The CDR3 region has the DNA TGCAGTGCTAGAGGGGGACGCGCGGGGTACTACGGGCAGTACTTC. Its protein product is CSARGGRAGYYGQYF.

The chain employs TRBV4-1 and TRBJ2-5; no clear D gene. Germline lookup yields CDR1 MGHRA and CDR2 YSYEKL. The V end lost 0 bases, the J end lost 5 bases, and 10 bases lay between the germline ends. This CDR3 is built from 14 residues. CDR3 sequence (DNA): TGCGCCAGCAGCCAAGATGACTCTGGGGAGACCCAGTACTTC. Translated: CASSQDDSGETQYF.